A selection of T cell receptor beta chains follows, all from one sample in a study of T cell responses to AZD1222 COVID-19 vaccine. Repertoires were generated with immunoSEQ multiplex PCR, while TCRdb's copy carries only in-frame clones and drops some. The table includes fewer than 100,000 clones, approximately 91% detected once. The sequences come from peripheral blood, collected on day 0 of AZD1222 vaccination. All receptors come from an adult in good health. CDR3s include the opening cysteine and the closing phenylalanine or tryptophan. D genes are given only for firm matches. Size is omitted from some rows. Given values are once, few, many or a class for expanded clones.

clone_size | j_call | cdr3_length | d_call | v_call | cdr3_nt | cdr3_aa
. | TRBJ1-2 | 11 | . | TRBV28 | TGTGCCAGCCGGACTCAGGGAGGCTACACCTTC | CASRTQGGYTF
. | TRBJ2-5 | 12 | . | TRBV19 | TGTGCCAGTTCTCGGTTCGGGGAGACCCAGTACTTC | CASSRFGETQYF
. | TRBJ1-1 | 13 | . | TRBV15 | TGTGCCACCAGCAGAGATGGCCGGGACACGACTTTCTTT | CATSRDGRDTTFF
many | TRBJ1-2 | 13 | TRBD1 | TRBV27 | TGTGCCAGCAGTCCTTTACAGGGGGATGGCTACACCTTC | CASSPLQGDGYTF
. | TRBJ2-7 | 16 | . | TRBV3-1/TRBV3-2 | TGTGCCAGCAGCCAAGCTTGGGACACTCTCTCCTACGAGCAGTACTTC | CASSQAWDTLSYEQYF
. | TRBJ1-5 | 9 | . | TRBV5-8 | TGTGCCAGCAATCAGCCCCAGCATTTT | CASNQPQHF
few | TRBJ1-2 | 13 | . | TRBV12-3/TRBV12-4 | TGTGCCAGCAGTAGACCCCAATTTGGTGGCTACACCTTC | CASSRPQFGGYTF
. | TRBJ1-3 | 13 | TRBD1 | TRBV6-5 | TGTGCCGGAGGGACAGGGCCCGGAAACACCATATATTTT | CAGGTGPGNTIYF
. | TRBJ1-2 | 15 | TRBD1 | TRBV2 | TGTGCCAGCAGGAATCCGGGACAGGGGAACTATGGCTACACCTTC | CASRNPGQGNYGYTF
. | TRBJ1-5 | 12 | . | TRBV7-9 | TGTGCCAGCAGCTTCCCCGGGGTGCCCCAGCATTTT | CASSFPGVPQHF
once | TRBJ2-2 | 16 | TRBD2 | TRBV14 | TGTGCCAGCAGCGAAACCGGGACTATCAACACCGGGGAGCTGTTTTTT | CASSETGTINTGELFF
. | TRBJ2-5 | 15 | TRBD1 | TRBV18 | TGTGCCAGCTCAGCCGGGACAGTCATTCAAGAGACCCAGTACTTC | CASSAGTVIQETQYF
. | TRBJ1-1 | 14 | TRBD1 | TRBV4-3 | TGCGCCAGCAGCCAAGGACAGGGGGGCGGTGAAGCTTTCTTT | CASSQGQGGGEAFF
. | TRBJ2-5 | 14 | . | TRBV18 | TGTGCCAGCTCACCCGGGACAACACGAGAGACCCAGTACTTC | CASSPGTTRETQYF
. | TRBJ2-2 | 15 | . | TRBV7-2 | TGTGCCAGCAGCTTAGTGGGGGAGAACACCGGGGAGCTGTTTTTT | CASSLVGENTGELFF
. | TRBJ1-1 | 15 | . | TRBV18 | TGTGCCAGCTCACTCTCTGGACAGTCAAACACTGAAGCTTTCTTT | CASSLSGQSNTEAFF
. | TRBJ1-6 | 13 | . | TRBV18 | TGTGCCAGCTCACCAGGGGAGGAATCACCCCTCCACTTT | CASSPGEESPLHF
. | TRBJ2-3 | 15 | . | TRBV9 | TGTGCCAGCAGCGTAGCGGGGACTGGGGCAGATACGCAGTATTTT | CASSVAGTGADTQYF
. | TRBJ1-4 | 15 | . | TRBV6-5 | TGTGCCAGCAGTTACGACCCCGCCCGGGGTGAAAAACTGTTTTTT | CASSYDPARGEKLFF
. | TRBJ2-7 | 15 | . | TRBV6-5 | TGTGCCAGCAGTTACTCGGGGGGACCCAGCTACGAGCAGTACTTC | CASSYSGGPSYEQYF
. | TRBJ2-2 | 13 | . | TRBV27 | TGTGCCAGCAGTTTTTGGGGAGTCGAGGAGCTGTTTTTT | CASSFWGVEELFF
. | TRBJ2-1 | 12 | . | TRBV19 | TGTGCCAGTAGGCGCACTTACAATGAGCAGTTCTTC | CASRRTYNEQFF
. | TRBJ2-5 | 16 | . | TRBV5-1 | TGCGCCAGCAGCTTGGGGGCGGTACAGGACGGGGAGACCCAGTACTTC | CASSLGAVQDGETQYF
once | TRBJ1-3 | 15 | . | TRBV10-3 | TGTGCCATCAGTGCACTCGAGTCTTCTGGAAACACCATATATTTT | CAISALESSGNTIYF
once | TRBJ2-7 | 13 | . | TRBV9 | TGTGCCAGCAGCGGGGACGTAGACTACGAGCAGTACTTC | CASSGDVDYEQYF
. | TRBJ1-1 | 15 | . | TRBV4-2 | TGTGCCAGCAGCCAACGGACGTTGGTGAACACTGAAGCTTTCTTT | CASSQRTLVNTEAFF
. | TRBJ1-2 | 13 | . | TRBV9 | TGTGCCAGCAGCGTAGCAGGGAACTATGGCTACACCTTC | CASSVAGNYGYTF
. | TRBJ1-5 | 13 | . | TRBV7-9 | TGTGCCAGCAGCTTAGTGGCAGATCAGCCCCAGCATTTT | CASSLVADQPQHF
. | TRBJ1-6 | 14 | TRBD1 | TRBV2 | TGTGCCAGCAGGGAACAGGGGGCGCGTTCACCCCTCCACTTT | CASREQGARSPLHF
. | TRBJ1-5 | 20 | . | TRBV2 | TGTGCCAGCAGCCCGGCCAATGAGTGGGGGGCGGGCAATAGCAATCAGCCCCAGCATTTT | CASSPANEWGAGNSNQPQHF
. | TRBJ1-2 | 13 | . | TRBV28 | TGTGCCAGCAGTCCGCCCCCCGGGGGCGGCTACACCTTC | CASSPPPGGGYTF
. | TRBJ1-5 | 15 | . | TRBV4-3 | TGCGCCAGCAGCCAAGATGGGCAGCCAGGCCAGCCCCAGCATTTT | CASSQDGQPGQPQHF
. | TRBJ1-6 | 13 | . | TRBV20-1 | TGCAGTGCTAGTCGGGCCAATAATTCACCCCTCCACTTT | CSASRANNSPLHF
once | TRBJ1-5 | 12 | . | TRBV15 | TGTGCCACCGGGACCCGATATCAGCCCCAGCATTTT | CATGTRYQPQHF
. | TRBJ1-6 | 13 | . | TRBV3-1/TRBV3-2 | TGTGCCAGCAGCCAAGGGACGCCCCCCTCCCTCCACTTT | CASSQGTPPSLHF
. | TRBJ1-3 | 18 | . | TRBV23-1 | TGCGCCAGCAGTCAGGGGCGGGAGGGGTCTTCCCGCGGAAACACCATATATTTT | CASSQGREGSSRGNTIYF
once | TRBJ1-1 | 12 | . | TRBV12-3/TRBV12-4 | TGTGCCAGCCTCACCAGCTGGGAAGAGGCTTTCTTT | CASLTSWEEAFF
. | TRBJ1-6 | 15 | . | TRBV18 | TGTGCCAGCTCACCAGAGGACAGTTGGGGATCACCCCTCCACTTT | CASSPEDSWGSPLHF
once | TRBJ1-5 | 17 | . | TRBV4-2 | TGTGCCAGCAGCCAAGATGGGGGGAGGAGGAGCAATCAGCCCCAGCATTTT | CASSQDGGRRSNQPQHF
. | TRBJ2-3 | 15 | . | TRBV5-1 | TGCGCCAGCAGCTTGGACGTTCGGCGCACAGATACGCAGTATTTT | CASSLDVRRTDTQYF
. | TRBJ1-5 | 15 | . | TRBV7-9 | TGTGCCAGCAGCTTAGAGGGGGGCGCGGTTCAGCCCCAGCATTTT | CASSLEGGAVQPQHF
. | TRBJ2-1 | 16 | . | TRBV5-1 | TGCGCCAGCAGGACTGACAGGGGCGGGGGGTCAGTGGAACAGTTCTTC | CASRTDRGGGSVEQFF
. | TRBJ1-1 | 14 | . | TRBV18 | TGTGCCAGCTCACCTCGGACAGTGAACACTGAAGCTTTCTTT | CASSPRTVNTEAFF
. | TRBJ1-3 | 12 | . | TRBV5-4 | TGTGCCAGCAGTCGGGACTCCAACACCATATATTTT | CASSRDSNTIYF
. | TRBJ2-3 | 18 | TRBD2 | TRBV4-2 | TGTGCCAGCAGCCATGGGACTAGCGGGGGCCATAGCACAGATACGCAGTATTTT | CASSHGTSGGHSTDTQYF
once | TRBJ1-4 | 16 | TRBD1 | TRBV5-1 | TGCGCCAGCAGCTCGGGACAGGGCCCTGCGAGGGAAAAACTGTTTTTT | CASSSGQGPAREKLFF
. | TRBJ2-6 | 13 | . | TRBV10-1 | TGCGCCAACAGATTGCGTTTGGCCAACGTCCTGACTTTC | CANRLRLANVLTF
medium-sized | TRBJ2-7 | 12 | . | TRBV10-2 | TGCGCCAGCAGTGAGTCAGTATACGAGCAGTACTTC | CASSESVYEQYF
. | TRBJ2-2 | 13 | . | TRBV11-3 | TGTGCCAGCAGCTTAGATTCGTTCGGGGAGCTGTTTTTT | CASSLDSFGELFF
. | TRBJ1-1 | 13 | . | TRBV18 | TGTGCCAGCTCACGGGCCGAGAACACTGAAGCTTTCTTT | CASSRAENTEAFF
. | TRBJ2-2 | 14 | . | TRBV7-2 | TGTGCCAGCAGCTTACTTAGCGCAGGCGGGGAGCTGTTTTTT | CASSLLSAGGELFF
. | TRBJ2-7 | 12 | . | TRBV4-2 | TGTGCCAGCAGCCAAGGCGCCTACGAGCAGTACTTC | CASSQGAYEQYF
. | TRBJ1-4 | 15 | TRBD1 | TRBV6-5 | TGTGCCAGCAGCTATAGATCAGGGGGTGGTGAAAAACTGTTTTTT | CASSYRSGGGEKLFF
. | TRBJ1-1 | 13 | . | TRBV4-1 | TGCGCCAGCAGCCCCCCCTCCGTCACTGAAGCTTTCTTT | CASSPPSVTEAFF
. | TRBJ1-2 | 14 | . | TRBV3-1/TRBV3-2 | TGTGCCAGCAGCCACCGCGGGGTAGCCTATGGCTACACCTTC | CASSHRGVAYGYTF
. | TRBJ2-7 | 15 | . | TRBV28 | TGTGCCAGCAGTCGGAACTGGGGGGTTTCCTACGAGCAGTACTTC | CASSRNWGVSYEQYF